These 30 T cell receptor beta chains share one sample of origin, sequenced in a study of control samples from healthy donors and cancer patients. Only in-frame clones appear in the TCRdb table, and some are missing; sequencing was by immunoSEQ multiplex PCR. The profile shows approximately 160,000 clones, 75% to 95% of them singletons. The sample comprised blood. The receptors were sampled from a woman aged 40-49 years in good health.

A note on this clone: This specimen includes other DNA sequences encoding the same CDR3. The chain links TRBV6-5 to TRBJ1-5; no clear D. CDR3 length: 13 amino acids. Trimming took off 0 bases at V and 4 bases at J, with 4 bases between the two ends. Germline-derived CDR1 and CDR2 are MNHEY and SVGAGI. The DNA for the CDR3 is TGTGCCAGCAGTTACTCGGCAAATCAGCCCCAGCATTTT. Translating it yields CASSYSANQPQHF.

V and J are TRBV5-1 and TRBJ1-1; D might be TRBD1 (5 bases). Trimming removed 1 base at V and 3 bases at J, with 13 bases between. Germline V CDR1 and CDR2: SGHRS, YFSETQ. The CDR3 spans 15 residues. The CDR3 reads CASSLYSGRDTEAFF. The CDR3 nucleotides read TGCGCCAGCAGCTTGTATTCGGGACGGGACACTGAAGCTTTCTTT.

The chain joins TRBV24-1 to TRBJ1-2; tentatively, D is TRBD1 (5 bases). Germline V gene data show CDR1 as KGHDR and CDR2 as SFDVKD. The CDR3 totals 14 residues. V was cut by 5 bases and J by 1 base, with 10 bases left in between. CDR3: CATSGPDINYGYTF. The CDR3 DNA is TGTGCCACCAGTGGCCCGGACATTAACTATGGCTACACCTTC.

V gene TRBV6-5 combines with J gene TRBJ1-2; D not resolved. V was trimmed by 7 bases and J by 4 bases, leaving 10 bases between them. The germline V gene encodes CDR1 MNHEY and CDR2 SVGAGI. The length of the CDR3 is 12 residues. The CDR3 DNA reads TGTGCCAGCACCACGAGGGTCTATGGCTACACCTTC. It encodes CASTTRVYGYTF.

As DNA, the CDR3 is TGTGCCAGCAGTCCCCGGGTTAGGGGCAATCAGCCCCAGCATTTT. Translating it yields CASSPRVRGNQPQHF. This chain links TRBV6-2 or TRBV6-3 with TRBJ1-5, with unresolved D. CDR1 MNHEY and CDR2 SVGEGT come from the germline V gene. Trimming pared 5 bases from V and 2 bases from J, leaving 13 bases between. This CDR3 comprises 15 residues.

The rearrangement links TRBV5-6 to TRBJ1-1; D gene uncertain. CDR1 and CDR2 (germline): SGHDT, YYEEEE. The CDR3 is 10 amino acids. Deletions cut 6 bases from V and 3 bases from J, with 3 bases between. CDR3 residues: CASTDTEAFF. Written as DNA, the CDR3 is TGTGCCAGCACCGACACTGAAGCTTTCTTT.

The V gene is TRBV4-2, the J gene TRBJ2-7; D ambiguous. Between the trimmed V and J ends, which lost 0 bases and 3 bases, there was a span of 9 bases. The length of the CDR3 is 14 residues. CDR1 is LGHNA, CDR2 YNFKEQ, per germline. CDR3 sequence: CASSQDQSGYEQYF. The CDR3 DNA follows: TGTGCCAGCAGCCAAGATCAGTCGGGCTACGAGCAGTACTTC.

V is TRBV5-6 and J is TRBJ2-4; no firm D call. V lost 4 bases, J lost 0 bases, and 11 bases lay in between. CDR1 is SGHDT and CDR2 is YYEEEE in the germline V gene. The CDR3 loop spans 15 amino acids. The CDR3, as DNA: TGTGCCAGCAGCAGAAGGACCGTAGCCAAAAACATTCAGTACTTC. This codes for CASSRRTVAKNIQYF.

V usage is TRBV12-5 and J usage is TRBJ1-6, with D unclear. V lost 0 bases, J lost 0 bases, and 12 bases lay in between. CDR3 length: 18 residues. Germline V gene sequence: CDR1 LGHNT, CDR2 FRNRAP. The CDR3 region is CASGLVADLSSYNSPLHF. In DNA, the CDR3 is TGTGCTAGTGGTTTGGTTGCGGACTTGAGCTCCTATAATTCACCCCTCCACTTT.

The chain joins TRBV19 to TRBJ1-2, with no clear D. The CDR3 is 14 amino acids. Germline CDR1 is LNHDA and CDR2 is SQIVND (reference sequence). The V end lost 3 bases, the J end lost 2 bases, and 10 bases lay between the germline ends. The CDR3 nucleotides read TGTGCCAGTAGTATTAAGGGTACCAACTATGGCTACACCTTC. This sequence encodes CASSIKGTNYGYTF.

The chain combines TRBV5-1 with TRBJ2-3; D is perhaps TRBD1 (5 bases). This CDR3 contains 16 residues. The V gene lost 1 base and the J gene lost 2 bases, with 14 bases spanning the gap. The germline V gene encodes CDR1 SGHRS and CDR2 YFSETQ. The CDR3 loop is CASSLSRTTTTDTQYF. Written as DNA, the CDR3 is TGCGCCAGCAGCTTGTCCCGGACAACTACCACAGATACGCAGTATTTT.

This chain connects TRBV28 to TRBJ2-7; D is uncertain. Trimming took off 2 bases at V and 2 bases at J, with 7 bases between the two ends. The CDR3 spans 13 residues. CDR1 is MDHEN, CDR2 SYDVKM, per germline. The CDR3 here is CASSLPQPYEQYF. The CDR3 nucleotides are TGTGCCAGCAGTTTACCACAGCCCTACGAGCAGTACTTC. The full variable domain, in which reference TRBV28 and TRBJ2-7 provide the parts outside the CDR3, is DVKVTQSSRYLVKRTGEKVFLECVQDMDHENMFWYRQDPGLGLRLIYFSYDVKMKEKGDIPEGYSVSREKKERFSLILESASTNQTSMYLCASSLPQPYEQYFGPGTRLTVT.

The chain carries TRBV3-1 (or the pseudogene TRBV3-2) and TRBJ1-2; TRBD1 aligns across 7 bases. The V gene's germline CDR1 is LGHDT and CDR2 YNNKEL (reference sequence). V shed 0 bases and J 7 bases; nucleotides not matched to a gene: 5. The CDR3 has 14 amino acids. For the CDR3, the DNA is TGTGCCAGCAGCCAAGATCCCCGGACAGGTGGCTACACCTTC. Translating it yields CASSQDPRTGGYTF.

J is TRBJ1-1 and V is TRBV18; 7 positions match TRBD1. V shed 4 bases and J 4 bases; nucleotides not matched to a gene: 3. This CDR3 contains 13 residues. Germline CDR1 is KGHSH and CDR2 is LQKENI. This chain's CDR3 is CASSLRDSTEAFF. The CDR3 DNA reads TGTGCCAGCTCACTCCGGGACAGCACTGAAGCTTTCTTT. The full variable domain, its missing parts supplied by reference TRBV18 and TRBJ1-1, is NAGVMQNPRHLVRRRGQEARLRCSPMKGHSHVYWYRQLPEEGLKFMVYLQKENIIDESGMPKERFSAEFPKEGPSILRIQQVVRGDSAAYFCASSLRDSTEAFFGQGTRLTVV.

This chain joins TRBV6-6 and TRBJ2-2; D is possibly TRBD1 (6 bases). Germline V gene lookup returns CDR1 MNHNY and CDR2 SVGAGI (reference sequence). The CDR3 contains 12 residues. The V end was cut by 10 bases, the J end by 5 bases, with 11 bases between. The CDR3: CAISRGTGELFF. The CDR3 DNA sequence: TGTGCCATCAGCAGGGGAACCGGGGAGCTGTTTTTT.

This clone has just one count. J is TRBJ2-7 and V is TRBV6-5; D possibly corresponds to TRBD1 (5 bases). CDR1 and CDR2 from the germline V gene are MNHEY and SVGAGI. This CDR3 is built from 14 residues. V lost 0 bases to trimming and J lost 3 bases, with 9 bases between them. The CDR3 nucleotides are TGTGCCAGCAGTTACTCGGGGCAGAGCTACGAGCAGTACTTC. Its translation is CASSYSGQSYEQYF.

This chain uses TRBV27 with TRBJ2-1; 9 bases agree with TRBD2. This CDR3 comprises 14 residues. The trim removed 6 bases at V and 7 bases at J, leaving 7 bases unmatched. Germline V lookup: CDR1 MNHEY, CDR2 SMNVEV (reference sequence). CDR3 sequence (DNA): TGTGCCAGCAGGGGGCTAGCGGGGTCGAATGAGCAGTTCTTC. Translation gives CASRGLAGSNEQFF.

The chain joins TRBV6-5 to TRBJ1-1; D unresolved. V gave up 5 bases and J gave up 8 bases, with 12 bases separating them. This CDR3 has 12 amino acids. The germline CDR1 and CDR2 sequences are MNHEY and SVGAGI. In DNA, the CDR3 is TGTGCCAGCAGTCGGGATCCTGGCGAAGCTTTCTTT. The encoded protein is CASSRDPGEAFF.

V usage is TRBV7-2 and J usage is TRBJ1-2; D is undetermined. Germline loops: CDR1 SGHTA, CDR2 FQGNSA. The germline V and J ends were trimmed by 0 bases and 4 bases, with 12 bases remaining between them. The CDR3 is made up of 15 amino acids. CDR3 nucleotide sequence: TGTGCCAGCAGCTTAGCGGGAGGAACGAGCTATGGCTACACCTTC. Its translation: CASSLAGGTSYGYTF. Together with reference TRBV7-2 and TRBJ1-2, the CDR3 gives the full variable domain: GAGVSQSPSNKVTEKGKDVELRCDPISGHTALYWYRQSLGQGLEFLIYFQGNSAPDKSGLPSDRFSAERTGGSVSTLTIQRTQQEDSAVYLCASSLAGGTSYGYTFGSGTRLTVV.

This clone was observed a few times. The chain couples TRBV10-1 to TRBJ1-1; D might be TRBD1 (6 bases). Trimming removed 0 bases from V and 1 base from J, with 6 bases in between. This CDR3 has 14 residues. CDR1 WNHNN and CDR2 SYGVQD come from the germline V gene (reference sequence). The CDR3 sequence: CASSESTGNTEAFF. CDR3 DNA sequence: TGCGCCAGCAGTGAGTCGACAGGGAACACTGAAGCTTTCTTT.

The chain has TRBV7-9 and TRBJ2-3, with D uncertain. The V gene's germline CDR1 is SEHNR and CDR2 FQNEAQ (reference sequence). The V end lost 5 bases, the J end lost 2 bases, and 14 bases lay between the germline ends. The CDR3 is 15 residues long. The CDR3 nucleotides read TGTGCCAGCAGCAAAGGGTGGGAAATCACAGATACGCAGTATTTT. Protein sequence: CASSKGWEITDTQYF.

DNA for the CDR3: TGTGCCAGCAGGCTTCAGGGGGCCTCTTATGAGCAGTTCTTC. Protein product: CASRLQGASYEQFF. The chain couples TRBV27 to TRBJ2-1; 8 nucleotides line up with TRBD1. The CDR3 is made up of 14 amino acids. The germline V gene has CDR1 MNHEY and CDR2 SMNVEV (reference sequence). With V trimmed by 6 bases and J by 8 bases, 9 bases remained unmatched.

The gene calls are TRBV2 and TRBJ1-5, with no clear D. V was cut by 3 bases and J by 1 base, with 10 bases left in between. There are 15 residues in the CDR3. Germline assignment: CDR1 SNHLY and CDR2 FYNNEI. The CDR3 region is CASSDDLGSNQPQHF. Written as DNA, the CDR3 is TGTGCCAGCAGTGACGACCTGGGGAGCAATCAGCCCCAGCATTTT.

The chain has TRBV28 and TRBJ1-4; possibly TRBD1 for D (5 bases). Germline values: CDR1 MDHEN, CDR2 SYDVKM. V dropped 6 bases and J dropped 8 bases, with 7 bases sitting between them. This CDR3 region has 11 residues. CDR3 loop: CASRWGEKLFF. In DNA, the CDR3 is TGTGCCAGCAGATGGGGGGAAAAACTGTTTTTT.

The V call is TRBV5-6, the J call TRBJ1-2; 8 bases align to TRBD1. Germline V CDR1 and CDR2: SGHDT, YYEEEE. This CDR3 has 15 amino acids. V was clipped by 6 bases and J by 2 bases; unmatched bases: 9. The CDR3 here is CASNIRTGKNYGYTF. CDR3 nucleotide sequence: TGTGCCAGCAACATTCGGACAGGGAAGAACTATGGCTACACCTTC.

The chain couples TRBV3-1 (or the pseudogene TRBV3-2) to TRBJ1-1, with D maybe TRBD1 (6 bases). This CDR3 has 14 amino acids. V was clipped by 4 bases and J by 1 base, with 10 bases between them. Germline V gene sequence: CDR1 LGHDT, CDR2 YNNKEL (reference sequence). CDR3 loop: CASSPRGANTEAFF. The CDR3 region has the DNA TGTGCCAGCAGCCCGAGGGGGGCGAACACTGAAGCTTTCTTT.

This chain joins TRBV6-2 or TRBV6-3 and TRBJ1-5; D unclear. Germline CDR1 and CDR2: MNHEY and SVGEGT. The CDR3 runs 14 residues. V lost 2 bases and J 4 bases, leaving 9 bases between the germline ends. The CDR3 DNA follows: TGTGCCAGCAGTTACGGTACCACTAATCAGCCCCAGCATTTT. This translates into CASSYGTTNQPQHF.

V usage is TRBV5-1 and J usage is TRBJ1-2; D remains unclear. V gave up 7 bases and J gave up 4 bases, with 14 bases separating them. The V gene's germline CDR1 is SGHRS and CDR2 YFSETQ. This CDR3 has 13 amino acids. The CDR3 DNA sequence: TGCGCCAGCGGGTTGACCCTTACCTATGGCTACACCTTC. Translating gives CASGLTLTYGYTF.

The V gene is TRBV5-5, the J gene TRBJ2-7, with 7 bases matching TRBD1. Germline CDR1 reads SGHKS; CDR2 reads YYEKEE (reference sequence). This CDR3 contains 18 residues. V lost 1 base, J lost 3 bases, and 16 bases stayed unmatched. CDR3 in amino acids: CASSLTIPLTGTDYEQYF. The CDR3 DNA sequence: TGTGCCAGCAGCTTGACGATCCCCTTAACCGGGACAGACTACGAGCAGTACTTC.

The genes are TRBV15 and TRBJ1-6; D may be TRBD1 (5 bases). The germline V gene has CDR1 LNHNV and CDR2 YYDKDF (reference sequence). With 3 bases removed from V and 8 bases from J, the gap between germline ends came to 14 bases. The CDR3 loop spans 15 amino acids. For the CDR3, the DNA is TGTGCCACCAGCAGGGCCGGGACCGTGGATTCACCCCTCCACTTT. Translation gives CATSRAGTVDSPLHF.